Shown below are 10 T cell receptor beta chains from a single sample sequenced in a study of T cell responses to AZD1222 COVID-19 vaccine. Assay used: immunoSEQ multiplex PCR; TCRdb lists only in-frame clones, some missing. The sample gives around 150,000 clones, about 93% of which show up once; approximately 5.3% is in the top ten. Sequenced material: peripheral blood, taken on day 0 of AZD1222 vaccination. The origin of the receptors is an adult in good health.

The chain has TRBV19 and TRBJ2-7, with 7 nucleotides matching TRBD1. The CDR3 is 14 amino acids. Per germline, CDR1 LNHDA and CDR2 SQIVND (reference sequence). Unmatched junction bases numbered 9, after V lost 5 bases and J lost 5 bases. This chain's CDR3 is CASSVRGGVDEQYF. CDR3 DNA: TGTGCCAGTAGTGTTCGAGGGGGCGTCGACGAGCAGTACTTC.

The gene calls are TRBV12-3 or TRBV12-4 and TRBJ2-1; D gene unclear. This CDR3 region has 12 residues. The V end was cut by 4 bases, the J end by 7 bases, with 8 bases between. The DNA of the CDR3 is TGTGCCAGCAGTTCTATGGGGAATGAGCAGTTCTTC. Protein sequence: CASSSMGNEQFF.

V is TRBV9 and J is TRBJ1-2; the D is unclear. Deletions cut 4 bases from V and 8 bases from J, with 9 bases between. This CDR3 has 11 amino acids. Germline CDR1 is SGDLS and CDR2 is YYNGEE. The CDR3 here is CASSPAEGYTF. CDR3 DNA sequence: TGTGCCAGCAGCCCAGCGGAAGGCTACACCTTC.

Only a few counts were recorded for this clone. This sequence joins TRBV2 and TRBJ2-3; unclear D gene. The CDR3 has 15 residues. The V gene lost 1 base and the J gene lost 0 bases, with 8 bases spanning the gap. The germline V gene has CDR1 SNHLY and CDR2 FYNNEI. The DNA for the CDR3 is TGTGCCAGCAGTGAAGTTGGATTTAGCACAGATACGCAGTATTTT. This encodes CASSEVGFSTDTQYF.

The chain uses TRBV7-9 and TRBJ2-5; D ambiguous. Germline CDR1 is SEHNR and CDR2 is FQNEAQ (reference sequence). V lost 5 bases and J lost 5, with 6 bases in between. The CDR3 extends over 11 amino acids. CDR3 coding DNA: TGTGCCAGCAGCAACCGGGAGACCCAGTACTTC. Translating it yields CASSNRETQYF.

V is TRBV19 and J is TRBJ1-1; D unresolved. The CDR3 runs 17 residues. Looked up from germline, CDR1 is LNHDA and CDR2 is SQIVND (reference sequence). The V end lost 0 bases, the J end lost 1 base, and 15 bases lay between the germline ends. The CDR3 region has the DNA TGTGCCAGTAGTATAGAACGCTCCTCAGGTGGGAACACTGAAGCTTTCTTT. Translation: CASSIERSSGGNTEAFF. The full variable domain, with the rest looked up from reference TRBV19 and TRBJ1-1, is DGGITQSPKYLFRKEGQNVTLSCEQNLNHDAMYWYRQDPGQGLRLIYYSQIVNDFQKGDIAEGYSVSREKKESFPLTVTSAQKNPTAFYLCASSIERSSGGNTEAFFGQGTRLTVV.

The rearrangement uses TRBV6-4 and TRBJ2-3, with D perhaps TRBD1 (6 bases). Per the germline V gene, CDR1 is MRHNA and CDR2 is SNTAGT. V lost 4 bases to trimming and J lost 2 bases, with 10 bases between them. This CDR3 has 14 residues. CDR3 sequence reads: CASSAGHTTDTQYF. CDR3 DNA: TGTGCCAGCAGTGCGGGACACACCACAGATACGCAGTATTTT.

CDR3 loop: CASSPRWAGDNEQFF. Written as DNA, the CDR3 is TGTGCCAGCAGCCCACGGTGGGCAGGGGACAATGAGCAGTTCTTC. The chain recombines TRBV11-2 with TRBJ2-1; possible D gene TRBD1, 6 bases. V was clipped by 5 bases and J by 5 bases, with 16 bases between them. The CDR3 has 15 amino acids. CDR1 SGHAT and CDR2 FQNNGV come from the germline V gene.

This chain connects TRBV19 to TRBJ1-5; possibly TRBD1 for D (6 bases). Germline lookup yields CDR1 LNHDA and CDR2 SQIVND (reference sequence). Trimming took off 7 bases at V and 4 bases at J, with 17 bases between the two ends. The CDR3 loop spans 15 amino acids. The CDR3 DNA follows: TGTGCCAGTACCCCTCTGGACAGAAATAATCAGCCCCAGCATTTT. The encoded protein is CASTPLDRNNQPQHF.

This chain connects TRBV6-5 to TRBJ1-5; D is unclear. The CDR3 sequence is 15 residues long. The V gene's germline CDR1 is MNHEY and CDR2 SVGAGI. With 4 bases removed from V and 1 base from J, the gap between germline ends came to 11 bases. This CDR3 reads CASSSGSRSNQPQHF. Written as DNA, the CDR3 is TGTGCCAGCAGTTCTGGAAGTAGAAGCAATCAGCCCCAGCATTTT.